The clone carrying this T cell receptor (beta chain) was counted only a few times. Its matching antigen is unknown. Each CDR3 protein gets one entry after TCRdb re-called the RT-PCR reads with MiXCR. This table has hundreds of thousands of distinct CDR3 sequences, approximately 9.9% appearing once. This sample stems from a study of response to subunit inactivated influenza vaccine. Study-level points and caveats: The authors proposed limited new T cell recruitment per seasonal influenza vaccination.

The specimen was PBMCs from blood, collected about 6 weeks after vaccination. This receptor was taken from a man aged 45-65 years who received an inactivated influenza vaccine.

The DNA for the CDR3 is TGCGCCAGCAGCCAAGATCCGGTCGGTGTGAACACTGAAGCTTTCTTT. Translation gives CASSQDPVGVNTEAFF. The J gene is TRBJ1-1, the V gene TRBV4-3; D not resolved. V lost 0 bases and J lost 0, with 11 bases in between. CDR1 is LGHNA and CDR2 is YSLEER in the germline V gene. CDR3 length equals 16 residues.